The following is a T cell receptor beta chain sequence with its context. Its matching antigen is unknown. CDR1 is LGHNA and CDR2 is YNFKEQ in the germline V gene. The CDR3 length is 16 residues. V dropped 7 bases and J dropped 3; count of bases not matched to a gene: 12. These data come from a study of somatic mutations in cytotoxic T cells in rheumatoid arthritis. Study-wide results and limits: Measurement of CD8+ T-cell clonality revealed no significant difference between rheumatoid arthritis patients and age-matched healthy controls.

Profiling relied on immunoSEQ multiplex PCR, and the TCRdb table lists in-frame clones only, not all of them. The sample yields around 16,000 clones, approximately 75% seen once. The sequencing sample was made of CD8+ T cells sorted from blood. This clonotype originated in an adult with rheumatoid arthritis. This rearrangement joins TRBV4-2 to TRBJ1-3; 7 bases are shared with TRBD1. The CDR3 is CASTLAGRDSGNTIYF. The CDR3 nucleotides are TGTGCCAGCACCCTTGCGGGGAGGGACAGTGGAAACACCATATATTTT.